What follows are 27 T cell receptor beta chains derived from one specimen sequenced in a study of Ad26.COV2.S vaccination and SARS-CoV-2 variants. Documented treatment: roughly 18 received Ad26.COV2.S at low or high dose, single or two shots; about 5 received placebo; per-sample allocation not given. The samples date from day 63 after the first vaccine or placebo injection. TCRdb's table, derived via immunoSEQ multiplex PCR, lists solely in-frame clones and lacks some. Among roughly 350,000 clones listed, roughly 90% were seen once. Sequencing was performed on peripheral blood, taken in a trial of Ad26.COV2.S vaccine versus placebo. These receptors were taken from a person aged 18-65 years who received the Ad26.COV2.S COVID-19 vaccine or a placebo.

The chain recombines TRBV19 with TRBJ2-3, with unresolved D. CDR1 and CDR2 from the germline V gene are LNHDA and SQIVND (reference sequence). Between the trimmed V and J ends, which lost 7 bases and 0 bases, there was a span of 11 bases. The CDR3 extends over 14 amino acids. The CDR3 protein is CASTPTESTDTQYF. CDR3 DNA: TGTGCCAGTACCCCGACCGAAAGCACAGATACGCAGTATTTT.

The J gene is TRBJ1-1, the V gene TRBV11-2, with a tentative D call TRBD1 (5 bases). This CDR3 contains 13 residues. V was pared by 3 bases and J by 2 bases, with 7 bases between. CDR1 is SGHAT, CDR2 FQNNGV, per germline. The CDR3 region has the DNA TGTGCCAGCAGCTTCGGGACTAACACTGAAGCTTTCTTT. This encodes CASSFGTNTEAFF.

The chain is built from TRBV6-5 and TRBJ2-6, with D hard to call. The CDR3 totals 15 residues. Germline V gene sequence: CDR1 MNHEY, CDR2 SVGAGI. Trimming took off 2 bases at V and 4 bases at J, with 9 bases between the two ends. Here the CDR3 DNA reads TGTGCCAGCAGTTACCAGGCGGCCGGGGCCAACGTCCTGACTTTC. Its protein product is CASSYQAAGANVLTF.

V and J are TRBV3-1 (or the pseudogene TRBV3-2) and TRBJ1-2; no definite D call. Trimming cost V 4 bases and J 3 bases, with 15 bases left between them. Per germline, CDR1 LGHDT and CDR2 YNNKEL (reference sequence). The CDR3 is made up of 15 amino acids. This CDR3 reads CASSPQLGWDYGYTF. The CDR3 nucleotides read TGTGCCAGCAGCCCCCAGTTAGGGTGGGACTATGGCTACACCTTC.

The chain is built from TRBV6-1 and TRBJ2-7; TRBD2 matches at 10 bases. Unmatched junction bases numbered 6, after V lost 3 bases and J lost 4 bases. The CDR3 has 15 residues. Germline V gene sequence: CDR1 MNHNS, CDR2 SASEGT. The CDR3 here is CASSDPSGGTYEQYF. The CDR3, as DNA: TGTGCCAGCAGTGACCCTAGCGGGGGAACGTACGAGCAGTACTTC.

The chain is built from TRBV13 and TRBJ1-2; possibly TRBD1 for D (6 bases). Trimming left V 3 bases short and J 4 bases short, with 12 bases between. The CDR3 has 14 residues. Germline V CDR1 and CDR2: PRHDT, FYEKMQ (reference sequence). For the CDR3, the DNA is TGTGCCAGCAGCTTCCGTACGGGGGCCTATGGCTACACCTTC. It translates to CASSFRTGAYGYTF.

The chain has TRBV9 and TRBJ1-1, with a weak D call TRBD1 (5 bases). The CDR3 runs 15 residues. V was trimmed by 5 bases and J by 7 bases, leaving 21 bases between them. From germline, CDR1 is SGDLS and CDR2 YYNGEE. CDR3 loop: CASRGTPTGDNEAFF. CDR3 coding DNA: TGTGCCAGCAGAGGGACGCCTACCGGGGATAATGAAGCTTTCTTT.

V and J are TRBV5-4 and TRBJ1-5, with D perhaps TRBD1 (6 bases). The CDR3 has 15 residues. V gave up 4 bases and J gave up 2 bases, with 13 bases separating them. Looked up from germline, CDR1 is SGHNT and CDR2 is YYREEE (reference sequence). CDR3 protein: CASSTRGVGNQPQHF. The CDR3 coding sequence is TGTGCCAGCAGCACAAGGGGGGTTGGCAATCAGCCCCAGCATTTT.

The chain links TRBV27 to TRBJ1-6, with D possibly TRBD1 on 5 matching bases. The CDR3 sequence is 12 residues long. The V end lost 4 bases, the J end lost 14 bases, and 12 bases lay between the germline ends. Germline CDR1 is MNHEY and CDR2 is SMNVEV (reference sequence). CDR3 bases: TGTGCCAGCAGTTCCGGCCCACAGGCCCTCCACTTT. This codes for CASSSGPQALHF.

The chain carries TRBV28 and TRBJ2-1; D remains ambiguous. Looked up from germline, CDR1 is MDHEN and CDR2 is SYDVKM. V shed 5 bases and J shed 7 bases, with 15 bases lying between them. This CDR3 spans 14 amino acids. The CDR3 bases are TGTGCCAGCAGTCCCGACGCGATGGAGAATGAGCAGTTCTTC. Its translation is CASSPDAMENEQFF.

The rearrangement joins TRBV10-2 to TRBJ1-5; TRBD1 matches at 9 bases. J lost 0 bases, V lost 4 bases, and 7 bases had no gene match. Per germline, CDR1 WSHSY and CDR2 SAAADI. The CDR3 length is 17 residues. Here the CDR3 reads CASSGQGVGYSNQPQHF. The CDR3 DNA sequence: TGCGCCAGCAGTGGACAGGGGGTGGGGTATAGCAATCAGCCCCAGCATTTT.

The rearrangement uses TRBV28 and TRBJ1-5; 7 bases map to TRBD1. The CDR3 totals 17 residues. Germline CDR1 is MDHEN and CDR2 is SYDVKM. V gave up 3 bases and J gave up 4 bases; unmatched junction bases: 12. Here the CDR3 reads CASSLNGLPTGNQPQHF. CDR3 DNA: TGTGCCAGCAGTTTGAACGGCCTACCGACAGGGAATCAGCCCCAGCATTTT.

In its sample, this clone was seen a few times. The chain joins TRBV20-1 to TRBJ2-7; D is possibly TRBD2 (6 bases). Germline CDR1 reads DFQATT; CDR2 reads SNEGSKA (reference sequence). V lost 6 bases and J lost 4, with 10 bases in between. This CDR3 comprises 11 residues. Here the CDR3 DNA reads TGCAGTGCAGCGAGCGGGTACGAGCAGTACTTC. Its protein product is CSAASGYEQYF.

As to this clone: This sample includes further DNA sequences coding for the same CDR3. DNA of the CDR3: TGTGCCAGCAGCCAAGGGCAGGGGGGAGAGACCCAGTACTTC. It yields the protein CASSQGQGGETQYF. This chain uses TRBV4-2 with TRBJ2-5; tentative D call: TRBD1 (7 bases). The V gene's germline CDR1 is LGHNA and CDR2 YNFKEQ. The CDR3 contains 14 residues. V lost 1 base and J 4 bases, leaving 10 bases between the germline ends.

A few counts support this clone. The rearrangement uses TRBV4-3 and TRBJ1-6; no definite D call. Between the trimmed V and J ends, which lost 0 bases and 8 bases, there was a span of 11 bases. Germline V gene sequence: CDR1 LGHNA, CDR2 YSLEER. This CDR3 has 15 residues. Written as DNA, the CDR3 is TGCGCCAGCAGCCAAGAATGGGTCCTCCATTCACCCCTCCACTTT. It codes for CASSQEWVLHSPLHF.

This clone has a single count. The gene calls are TRBV10-3 and TRBJ1-4; no definite D call. Germline V gene sequence: CDR1 ENHRY, CDR2 SYGVKD. This CDR3 is built from 15 residues. Trimming cost V 4 bases and J 0 bases, with 9 bases left between them. CDR3 protein: CAISANPATNEKLFF. The CDR3 DNA is TGTGCCATCAGTGCCAACCCCGCAACTAATGAAAAACTGTTTTTT.

Points on this clone: Other DNA sequences within the sample encode an identical CDR3. V usage is TRBV3-1 (or the pseudogene TRBV3-2) and J usage is TRBJ2-5; perhaps TRBD2 as D (5 bases). V lost 1 base and J 4 bases, leaving 7 bases between the germline ends. Germline V gives CDR1 LGHDT, CDR2 YNNKEL (reference sequence). The CDR3 loop spans 13 amino acids. The CDR3 coding sequence is TGTGCCAGCAGCCAAGGACTAAGAGAGACCCAGTACTTC. Amino acids: CASSQGLRETQYF.

The chain carries TRBV6-4 and TRBJ2-1; 7 positions match TRBD2. This CDR3 has 15 residues. The germline V gene has CDR1 MRHNA and CDR2 SNTAGT. The junction had 6 bases not matched to a gene; V was cut back by 5 bases and J by 2 bases. CDR3 bases: TGTGCCAGCAGTCCTCTAGCGGCAACCTACAATGAGCAGTTCTTC. Translation: CASSPLAATYNEQFF.

The chain has TRBV28 and TRBJ1-2, with D perhaps matching TRBD1 (5 bases). The germline gives CDR1 MDHEN, CDR2 SYDVKM. This CDR3 contains 16 residues. Trimming cost V 5 bases and J 0 bases, with 16 bases left between them. The CDR3 DNA reads TGTGCCAGCAGTAGCGGGGGAAAAAAAGCTAACTATGGCTACACCTTC. This gives the protein CASSSGGKKANYGYTF.

The V call is TRBV6-1, the J call TRBJ1-5; 9 bases map to TRBD1. Germline trimming cut 2 bases from V and 4 bases from J; bases unmatched to any gene: 3. CDR3 length: 15 residues. Germline V gene lookup returns CDR1 MNHNS and CDR2 SASEGT. The CDR3 is CASSELGQGNQPQHF. For the CDR3, the DNA is TGTGCCAGCAGTGAACTCGGACAGGGGAATCAGCCCCAGCATTTT.

The chain links TRBV14 to TRBJ1-2; D might be TRBD1 (5 bases). The CDR3 length is 15 residues. Germline V gene lookup returns CDR1 SGHDN and CDR2 FVKESK. V was shortened by 3 bases and J by 4 bases, with 15 bases between the two germline ends. The CDR3 sequence is CASSQGLHRSYGYTF. The CDR3 DNA follows: TGTGCCAGCAGCCAGGGACTTCACAGGAGCTATGGCTACACCTTC.

The V gene is TRBV28, the J gene TRBJ1-5; D possibly corresponds to TRBD1 (6 bases). Trimming removed 2 bases at V and 4 bases at J, with 12 bases between. Germline V lookup: CDR1 MDHEN, CDR2 SYDVKM. The CDR3 covers 15 residues. CDR3 nucleotide sequence: TGTGCCAGCAGTTTAATGGGGGGGGCAAATCAGCCCCAGCATTTT. Translated, it gives CASSLMGGANQPQHF.

The chain joins TRBV5-6 to TRBJ2-7; D unresolved. This CDR3 region has 11 residues. Per the germline V gene, CDR1 is SGHDT and CDR2 is YYEEEE. The V and J ends lost 4 bases and 2 bases respectively, with 4 bases between them. CDR3 in DNA: TGTGCCAGCAGCGATACCTACGAGCAGTACTTC. It is translated as CASSDTYEQYF.

Comments on this clone: Other DNA variants within this sample encode the same CDR3. The chain links TRBV29-1 to TRBJ2-7; D is possibly TRBD1 (5 bases). Looked up from germline, CDR1 is SQVTM and CDR2 is ANQGSEA. This CDR3 is 13 amino acids long. Deletions cut 1 base from V and 2 bases from J, with 9 bases between. This chain's CDR3 is CSVEGGPPYEQYF. The CDR3 DNA sequence: TGCAGCGTTGAAGGGGGCCCCCCCTACGAGCAGTACTTC.

The gene calls are TRBV3-1 (or the pseudogene TRBV3-2) and TRBJ2-1; maybe TRBD1 (5 bases). Germline V gives CDR1 LGHDT, CDR2 YNNKEL (reference sequence). V gave up 1 base and J gave up 8 bases, with 15 bases separating them. The CDR3 runs to 15 residues. CDR3 region: CASSQGVPLRDEQFF. The CDR3 DNA follows: TGTGCCAGCAGCCAAGGGGTTCCCCTCAGGGATGAGCAGTTCTTC.

Concerning this clone itself: The junction departs from the called germline gene at one end, perhaps through a read error. V and J are TRBV6-5 and TRBJ1-1, with unresolved D. CDR1 is MNHEY, CDR2 SVGAGI, per germline. The CDR3 spans 14 residues. The CDR3 bases are TGTGCCAGCAATTACGCTGGTGCTCGGTCTGAAGCTTTCTTT. It translates to CASNYAGARSEAFF.

V gene TRBV4-3 combines with J gene TRBJ2-7; D may be TRBD2 (5 bases). Trimming pared 0 bases from V and 0 bases from J, leaving 12 bases between. This CDR3 is 16 amino acids long. Germline V gene data show CDR1 as LGHNA and CDR2 as YSLEER. The chain's CDR3 is CASSQDWASRSYEQYF. The CDR3 DNA is TGCGCCAGCAGCCAAGATTGGGCTAGCCGCTCCTACGAGCAGTACTTC.